What follows are 17 T cell receptor beta chains derived from one specimen sequenced in a study of blood T cell repertoires in COVID-19. Sequencing used immunoSEQ multiplex PCR; TCRdb keeps in-frame clones, though not all of them. The sample lists roughly 190,000 clones, more than 60% occurring once. Sequencing was done on a sample of peripheral blood. These receptors all come from a woman aged 45-65 years with acute or convalescent COVID-19.

The V and J genes are TRBV5-4 and TRBJ2-4; 11 bases fit TRBD2. Germline trimming cut 4 bases from V and 2 bases from J; bases unmatched to any gene: 8. The germline gives CDR1 SGHNT, CDR2 YYREEE (reference sequence). The CDR3 has 17 amino acids. The DNA of the CDR3 is TGTGCCAGCAGCACTCCGACTAGCGGGAAAACCAAAAACATTCAGTACTTC. Translating it yields CASSTPTSGKTKNIQYF.

By sample fraction, this clone is medium-sized. V usage is TRBV19 and J usage is TRBJ1-2; D gene uncertain. V lost 0 bases and J lost 0, with 14 bases in between. The length of the CDR3 is 17 residues. Germline values: CDR1 LNHDA, CDR2 SQIVND (reference sequence). CDR3 sequence (DNA): TGTGCCAGTAGTATAGATCTGAGTACGGGAGCTAACTATGGCTACACCTTC. Translated: CASSIDLSTGANYGYTF. The variable domain in full, with the rest retrieved from reference TRBV19 and TRBJ1-2, is DGGITQSPKYLFRKEGQNVTLSCEQNLNHDAMYWYRQDPGQGLRLIYYSQIVNDFQKGDIAEGYSVSREKKESFPLTVTSAQKNPTAFYLCASSIDLSTGANYGYTFGSGTRLTVV.

The rearrangement joins TRBV5-1 to TRBJ1-4; 8 bases agree with TRBD1. This CDR3 has 15 residues. V lost 2 bases, J lost 7 bases, and 7 bases stayed unmatched. In germline, CDR1 is SGHRS, CDR2 YFSETQ. CDR3 in DNA: TGCGCCAGCAGCTTACACGACAGGGGAACTGAAAAACTGTTTTTT. Amino acid sequence: CASSLHDRGTEKLFF.

The chain couples TRBV28 to TRBJ2-1, with 13 positions matching TRBD2. Germline values: CDR1 MDHEN, CDR2 SYDVKM. With V trimmed by 5 bases and J by 3 bases, 13 bases remained unmatched. This CDR3 region has 19 residues. Written as DNA, the CDR3 is TGTGCCAGCAGTGCCTCACCAGGACTAGCGGGAGAGAACTACAATGAGCAGTTCTTC. It yields the protein CASSASPGLAGENYNEQFF.

This chain connects TRBV27 to TRBJ1-6, with 9 positions matching TRBD1. The CDR3 length is 16 residues. Germline CDR1 is MNHEY and CDR2 is SMNVEV (reference sequence). Trimming took 5 bases from V and 10 from J; bases not matched to a gene: 12. The CDR3 nucleotides read TGTGCCAGCAGTCCGGGACAGGGTTGGTCAGGATCACCCCTCCACTTT. Translating gives CASSPGQGWSGSPLHF.

The V and J genes are TRBV2 and TRBJ2-7, with 12 positions matching TRBD2. The ends lost 3 bases at V and 3 bases at J; junction bases unmatched: 12. The CDR3 spans 18 residues. The germline CDR1 and CDR2 sequences are SNHLY and FYNNEI. Written as DNA, the CDR3 is TGTGCCAGCAGTGAGGGTTTTCTCCTAGCGGGAGGGAACTACGAGCAGTACTTC. Its protein product is CASSEGFLLAGGNYEQYF.

V usage is TRBV19 and J usage is TRBJ2-7; D is possibly TRBD1 (5 bases). CDR1 and CDR2 (germline): LNHDA, SQIVND (reference sequence). The CDR3 length is 13 residues. Trimming removed 6 bases at V and 3 bases at J, with 12 bases between. CDR3: CASSPIDSYEQYF. CDR3 nucleotide sequence: TGTGCCAGTAGCCCGATCGACAGCTACGAGCAGTACTTC. Full variable domain (remainder filled in from reference TRBV19 and TRBJ2-7): DGGITQSPKYLFRKEGQNVTLSCEQNLNHDAMYWYRQDPGQGLRLIYYSQIVNDFQKGDIAEGYSVSREKKESFPLTVTSAQKNPTAFYLCASSPIDSYEQYFGPGTRLTVT.

The chain carries TRBV5-1 and TRBJ2-2, with 8 bases that match TRBD1. V gave up 6 bases and J gave up 6 bases; unmatched junction bases: 7. Germline CDR1 SGHRS, CDR2 YFSETQ. This CDR3 has 14 residues. The CDR3 sequence is CASTVQGVPGELFF. CDR3 nucleotide sequence: TGCGCCAGCACTGTACAGGGGGTCCCCGGGGAGCTGTTTTTT.

The CDR3 DNA is TGTGCCAGCAGCTTGGAACAGGGGGCGACCCTCTATGGCTACACCTTC. Protein product: CASSLEQGATLYGYTF. The rearrangement links TRBV5-4 to TRBJ1-2; 9 nucleotides match TRBD1. The CDR3 consists of 16 residues. In germline, CDR1 is SGHNT, CDR2 YYREEE (reference sequence). Losses at the gene ends were 0 bases for V and 4 bases for J; bases not matched to a gene: 7.

J is TRBJ2-1 and V is TRBV3-1 (or the pseudogene TRBV3-2); 8 nucleotides line up with TRBD2. The CDR3 totals 14 residues. CDR1 and CDR2 (germline): LGHDT, YNNKEL (reference sequence). The trim removed 7 bases at V and 2 bases at J, leaving 4 bases unmatched. The CDR3 DNA follows: TGTGCCAGCACTCCGGGGGGGCCCTACAATGAGCAGTTCTTC. Its protein product is CASTPGGPYNEQFF.

The chain uses TRBV10-3 and TRBJ2-7; the D gene is possibly TRBD1 (7 bases). This CDR3 region has 13 residues. The ends were cut back, 10 bases at V and 3 bases at J, with 16 bases in the middle. CDR1 and CDR2 (germline): ENHRY, SYGVKD. The DNA for the CDR3 is TGTGCCAGCGCGGGACAGATCAACTACGAGCAGTACTTC. Translated, it gives CASAGQINYEQYF.

The chain links TRBV3-1 (or the pseudogene TRBV3-2) to TRBJ2-1; 8 bases match TRBD2. The CDR3 loop spans 16 amino acids. CDR1 is LGHDT, CDR2 YNNKEL, per germline (reference sequence). Trimming cost V 4 bases and J 0 bases; bases outside gene matches: 5. The CDR3 region has the DNA TGTGCCAGCAGCCTCCTAAGCGGGAGCTCCTACAATGAGCAGTTCTTC. Translation: CASSLLSGSSYNEQFF.

V usage is TRBV11-2 and J usage is TRBJ2-7; D call uncertain. Trimming pared 0 bases from V and 2 bases from J, leaving 8 bases between. Germline CDR1 and CDR2: SGHAT and FQNNGV. CDR3 length: 14 residues. The CDR3 loop reads CASSLERLAYEQYF. CDR3 in DNA: TGTGCCAGCAGCTTAGAGAGGCTCGCCTACGAGCAGTACTTC.

The genes are TRBV10-3 and TRBJ2-1; 12 bases align to TRBD2. This CDR3 contains 17 residues. V lost 5 bases and J lost 7; bases outside the gene matches: 12. CDR1 ENHRY and CDR2 SYGVKD come from the germline V gene. CDR3 loop: CAISPAGTSGWRNEQFF. The CDR3 DNA is TGTGCCATCAGTCCGGCGGGGACTAGCGGGTGGAGGAATGAGCAGTTCTTC.

The chain carries TRBV7-2 and TRBJ2-7; no firm D call. The CDR3 length is 14 residues. The germline gives CDR1 SGHTA, CDR2 FQGNSA. The V and J ends lost 5 bases and 0 bases respectively, with 11 bases between them. The CDR3 coding sequence is TGTGCCAGCAGCGCCGGGTTTTCCTCCTACGAGCAGTACTTC. It is translated as CASSAGFSSYEQYF.

V usage is TRBV27 and J usage is TRBJ2-1; 9 bases align to TRBD2. Germline CDR1 is MNHEY and CDR2 is SMNVEV (reference sequence). After removal of 6 bases from V and 4 bases from J, the junction contained 1 base not matched to a gene. This CDR3 has 13 amino acids. DNA for the CDR3: TGTGCCAGCAGGACTAGCGGATACAATGAGCAGTTCTTC. This sequence encodes CASRTSGYNEQFF.

V is TRBV3-1 (or the pseudogene TRBV3-2) and J is TRBJ2-3, with D tentatively TRBD2 (5 bases). The CDR3 length is 16 residues. Germline V gene sequence: CDR1 LGHDT, CDR2 YNNKEL (reference sequence). The ends were cut back, 0 bases at V and 2 bases at J, with 12 bases in the middle. CDR3: CASSQDKGGLTDTQYF. CDR3 DNA: TGTGCCAGCAGCCAAGATAAGGGCGGGCTCACAGATACGCAGTATTTT.